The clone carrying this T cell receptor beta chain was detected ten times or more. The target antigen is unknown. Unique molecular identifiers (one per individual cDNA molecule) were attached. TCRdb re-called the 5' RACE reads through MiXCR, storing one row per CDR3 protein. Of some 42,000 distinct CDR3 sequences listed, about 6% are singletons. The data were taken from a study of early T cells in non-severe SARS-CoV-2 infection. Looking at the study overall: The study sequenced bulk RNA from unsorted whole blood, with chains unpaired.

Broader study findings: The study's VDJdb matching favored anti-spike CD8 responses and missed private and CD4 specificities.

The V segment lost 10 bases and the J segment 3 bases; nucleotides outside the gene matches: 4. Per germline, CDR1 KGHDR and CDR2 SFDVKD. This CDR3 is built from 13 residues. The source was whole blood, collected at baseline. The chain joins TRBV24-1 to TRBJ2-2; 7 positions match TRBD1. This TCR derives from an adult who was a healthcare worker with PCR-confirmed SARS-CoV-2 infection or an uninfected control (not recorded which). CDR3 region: CATTGSDTGELFF. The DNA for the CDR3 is TGTGCCACGACAGGGTCGGACACCGGGGAGCTGTTTTTT.